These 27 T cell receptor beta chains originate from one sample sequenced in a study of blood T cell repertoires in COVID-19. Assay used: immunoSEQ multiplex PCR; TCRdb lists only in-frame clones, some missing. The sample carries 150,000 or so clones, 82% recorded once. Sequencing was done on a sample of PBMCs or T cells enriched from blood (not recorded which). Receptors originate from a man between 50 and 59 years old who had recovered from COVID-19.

In DNA form, the CDR3 reads TGCAGCGTTAAGGAGGGGACCCCCCAGCAGTACTTC. It encodes CSVKEGTPQQYF. The V and J genes are TRBV29-1 and TRBJ2-7, with D tentatively TRBD2 (6 bases). Germline assignment: CDR1 SQVTM and CDR2 ANQGSEA. This CDR3 is 12 amino acids long. The germline V and J ends were trimmed by 5 bases and 8 bases, with 16 bases remaining between them.

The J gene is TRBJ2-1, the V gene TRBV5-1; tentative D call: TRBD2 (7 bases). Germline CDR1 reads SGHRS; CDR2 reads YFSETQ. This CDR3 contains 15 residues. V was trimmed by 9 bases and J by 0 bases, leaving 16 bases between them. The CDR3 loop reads CATSGAGVSYNEQFF. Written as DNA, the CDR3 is TGCGCCACCTCGGGGGCGGGAGTCTCCTACAATGAGCAGTTCTTC.

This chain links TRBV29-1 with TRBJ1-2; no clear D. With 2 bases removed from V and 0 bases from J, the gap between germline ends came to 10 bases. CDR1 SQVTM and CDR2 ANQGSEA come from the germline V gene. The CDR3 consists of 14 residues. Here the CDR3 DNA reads TGCAGCGTTGAATTCGGCGGTCCTAACTATGGCTACACCTTC. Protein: CSVEFGGPNYGYTF.

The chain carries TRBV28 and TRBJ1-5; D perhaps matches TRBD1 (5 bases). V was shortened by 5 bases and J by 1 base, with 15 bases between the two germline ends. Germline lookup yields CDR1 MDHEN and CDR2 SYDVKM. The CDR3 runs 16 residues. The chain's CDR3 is CASSPTTRGSNQPQHF. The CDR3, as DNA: TGTGCCAGCAGTCCCACCACCCGGGGGAGCAATCAGCCCCAGCATTTT.

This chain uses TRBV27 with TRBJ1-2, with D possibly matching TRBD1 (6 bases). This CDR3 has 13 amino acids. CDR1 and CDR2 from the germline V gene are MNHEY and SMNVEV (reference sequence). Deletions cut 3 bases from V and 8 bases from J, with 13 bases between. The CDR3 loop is CASSFLPGDGYTF. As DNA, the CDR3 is TGTGCCAGCAGTTTCCTACCAGGGGACGGCTACACCTTC.

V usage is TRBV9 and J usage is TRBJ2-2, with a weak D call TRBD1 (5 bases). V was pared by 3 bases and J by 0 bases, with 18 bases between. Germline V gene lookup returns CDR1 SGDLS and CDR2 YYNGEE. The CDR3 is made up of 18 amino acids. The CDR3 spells CASSATSGKEPNTGELFF. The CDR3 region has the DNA TGTGCCAGCAGCGCCACGTCAGGGAAGGAGCCGAACACCGGGGAGCTGTTTTTT. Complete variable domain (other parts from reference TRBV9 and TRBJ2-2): DSGVTQTPKHLITATGQRVTLRCSPRSGDLSVYWYQQSLDQGLQFLIQYYNGEERAKGNILERFSAQQFPDLHSELNLSSLELGDSALYFCASSATSGKEPNTGELFFGEGSRLTVL.

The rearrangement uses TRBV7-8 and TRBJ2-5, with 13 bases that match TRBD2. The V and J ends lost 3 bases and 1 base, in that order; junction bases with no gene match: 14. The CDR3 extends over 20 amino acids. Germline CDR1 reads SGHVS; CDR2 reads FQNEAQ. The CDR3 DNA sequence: TGTGCCAGCAGCTTCAAGGGACTAGCGGGAATAATCCTTCCCCAAGAGACCCAGTACTTC. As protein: CASSFKGLAGIILPQETQYF.

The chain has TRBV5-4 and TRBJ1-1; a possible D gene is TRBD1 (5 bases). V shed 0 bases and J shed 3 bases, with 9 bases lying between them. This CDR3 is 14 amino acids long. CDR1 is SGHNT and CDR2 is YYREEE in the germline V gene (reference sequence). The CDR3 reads CASSLGGVDTEAFF. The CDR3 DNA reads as TGTGCCAGCAGCTTGGGGGGGGTTGACACTGAAGCTTTCTTT.

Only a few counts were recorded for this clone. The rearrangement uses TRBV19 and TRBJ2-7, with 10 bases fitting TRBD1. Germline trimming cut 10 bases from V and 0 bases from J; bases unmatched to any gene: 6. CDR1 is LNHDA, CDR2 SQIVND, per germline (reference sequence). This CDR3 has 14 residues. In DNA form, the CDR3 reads TGTGCCAAGCGAAGACAGGGGGCCTCCTACGAGCAGTACTTC. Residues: CAKRRQGASYEQYF.

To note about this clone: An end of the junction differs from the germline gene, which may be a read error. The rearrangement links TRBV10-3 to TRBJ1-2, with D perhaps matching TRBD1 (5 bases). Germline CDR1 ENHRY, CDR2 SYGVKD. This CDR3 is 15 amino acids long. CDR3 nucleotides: TGTGCCATCAGTGAGGGGCAGGGCAAAAGCTATGGCCACACCTTC. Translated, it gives CAISEGQGKSYGHTF.

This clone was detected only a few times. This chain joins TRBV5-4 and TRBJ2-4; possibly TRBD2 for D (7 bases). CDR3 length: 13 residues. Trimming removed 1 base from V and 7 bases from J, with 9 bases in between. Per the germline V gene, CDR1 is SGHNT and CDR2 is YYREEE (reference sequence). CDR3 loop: CASSLRGGNIQYF. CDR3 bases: TGTGCCAGCAGCTTGAGGGGGGGTAACATTCAGTACTTC.

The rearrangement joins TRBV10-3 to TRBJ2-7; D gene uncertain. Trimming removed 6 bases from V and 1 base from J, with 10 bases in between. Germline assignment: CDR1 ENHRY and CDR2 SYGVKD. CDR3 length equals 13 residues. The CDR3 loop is CAISRAQSYEQYF. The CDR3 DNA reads TGTGCCATCAGCCGCGCACAGTCCTACGAGCAGTACTTC.

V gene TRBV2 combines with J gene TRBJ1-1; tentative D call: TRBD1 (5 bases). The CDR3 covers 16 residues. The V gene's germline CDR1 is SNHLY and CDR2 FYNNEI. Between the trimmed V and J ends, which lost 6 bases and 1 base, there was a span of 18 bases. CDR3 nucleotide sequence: TGTGCCAGCAGGTCCTCCCCGTGGGGGGGGAACACTGAAGCTTTCTTT. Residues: CASRSSPWGGNTEAFF.

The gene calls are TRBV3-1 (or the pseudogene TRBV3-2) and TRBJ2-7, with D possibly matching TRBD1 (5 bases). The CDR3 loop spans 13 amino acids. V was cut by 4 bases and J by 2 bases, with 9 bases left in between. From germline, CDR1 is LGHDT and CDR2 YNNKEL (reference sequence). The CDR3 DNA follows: TGTGCCAGCAGCCCCCGGACAACCTACGAGCAGTACTTC. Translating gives CASSPRTTYEQYF.

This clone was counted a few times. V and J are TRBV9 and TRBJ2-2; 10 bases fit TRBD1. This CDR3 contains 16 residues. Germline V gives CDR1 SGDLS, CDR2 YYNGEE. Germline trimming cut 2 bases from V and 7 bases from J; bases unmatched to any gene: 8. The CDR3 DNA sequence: TGTGCCAGCAGCGTCCAACCGGGACAGGGGATCGGGGAGCTGTTTTTT. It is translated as CASSVQPGQGIGELFF.

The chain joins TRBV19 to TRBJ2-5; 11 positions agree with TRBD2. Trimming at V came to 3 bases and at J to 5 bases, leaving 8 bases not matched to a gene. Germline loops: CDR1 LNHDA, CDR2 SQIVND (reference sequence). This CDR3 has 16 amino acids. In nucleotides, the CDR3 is TGTGCCAGTAGTATGTCTACTAGCGGGAGTACGGAGACCCAGTACTTC. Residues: CASSMSTSGSTETQYF.

Written as DNA, the CDR3 is TGTGCCAGCAGCCAATTCAAGGTTCCAAACCCTGGAGGGTGGGTTAACTATGGCTACACCTTC. Residues: CASSQFKVPNPGGWVNYGYTF. The chain joins TRBV3-1 (or the pseudogene TRBV3-2) to TRBJ1-2; D not certain. CDR1 is LGHDT and CDR2 is YNNKEL in the germline V gene (reference sequence). V lost 2 bases and J 1 base, leaving 29 bases between the germline ends. CDR3 size: 21 residues.

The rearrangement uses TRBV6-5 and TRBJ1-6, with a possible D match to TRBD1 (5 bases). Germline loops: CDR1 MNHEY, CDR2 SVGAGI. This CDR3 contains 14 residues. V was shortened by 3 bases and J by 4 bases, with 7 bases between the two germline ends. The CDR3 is CASSYRQYNSPLHF. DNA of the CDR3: TGTGCCAGCAGTTATCGACAGTATAATTCACCCCTCCACTTT.

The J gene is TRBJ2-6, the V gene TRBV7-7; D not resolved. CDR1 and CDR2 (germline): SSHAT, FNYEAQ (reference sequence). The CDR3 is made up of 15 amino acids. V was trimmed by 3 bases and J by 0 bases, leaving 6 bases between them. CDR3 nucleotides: TGTGCCAGCAGCTTCGAGCTCTCTGGGGCCAACGTCCTGACTTTC. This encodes CASSFELSGANVLTF.

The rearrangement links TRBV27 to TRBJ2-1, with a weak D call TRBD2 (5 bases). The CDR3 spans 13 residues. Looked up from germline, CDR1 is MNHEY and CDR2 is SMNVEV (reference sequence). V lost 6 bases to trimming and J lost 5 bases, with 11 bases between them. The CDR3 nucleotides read TGTGCCAGCAGGGGAAGGAGGAACAATGAGCAGTTCTTC. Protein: CASRGRRNNEQFF.

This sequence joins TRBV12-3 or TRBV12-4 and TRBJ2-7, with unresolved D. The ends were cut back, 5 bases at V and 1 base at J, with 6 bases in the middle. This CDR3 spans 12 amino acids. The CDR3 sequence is CASSPGSYEQYF. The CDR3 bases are TGTGCCAGCAGTCCCGGTTCCTACGAGCAGTACTTC.

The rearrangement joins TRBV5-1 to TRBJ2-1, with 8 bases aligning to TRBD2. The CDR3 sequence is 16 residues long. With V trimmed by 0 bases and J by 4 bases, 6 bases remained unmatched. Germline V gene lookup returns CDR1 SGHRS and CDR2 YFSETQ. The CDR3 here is CASSLGWSSGYNEQFF. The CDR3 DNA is TGCGCCAGCAGCTTGGGGTGGTCTAGCGGGTACAATGAGCAGTTCTTC.

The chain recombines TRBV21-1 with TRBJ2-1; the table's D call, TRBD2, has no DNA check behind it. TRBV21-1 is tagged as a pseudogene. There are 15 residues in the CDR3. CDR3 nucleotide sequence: TGTGCCAGCAGCAAAGGACTAGCGGAGAACAATGAGCAGTTCTTC. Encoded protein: CASSKGLAENNEQFF.

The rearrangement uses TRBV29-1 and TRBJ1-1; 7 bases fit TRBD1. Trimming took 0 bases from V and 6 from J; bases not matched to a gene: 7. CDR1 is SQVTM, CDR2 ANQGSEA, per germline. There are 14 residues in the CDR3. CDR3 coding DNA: TGCAGCGTTGAAGATTCAGGGGGATCGCCTGAAGCTTTCTTT. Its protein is CSVEDSGGSPEAFF.

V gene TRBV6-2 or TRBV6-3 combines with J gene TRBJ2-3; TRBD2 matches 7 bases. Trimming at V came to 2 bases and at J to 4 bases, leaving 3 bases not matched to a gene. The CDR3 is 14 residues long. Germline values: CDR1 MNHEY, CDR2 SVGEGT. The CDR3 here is CASSYGAGADTQYF. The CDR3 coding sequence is TGTGCCAGCAGTTACGGTGCGGGAGCAGATACGCAGTATTTT.

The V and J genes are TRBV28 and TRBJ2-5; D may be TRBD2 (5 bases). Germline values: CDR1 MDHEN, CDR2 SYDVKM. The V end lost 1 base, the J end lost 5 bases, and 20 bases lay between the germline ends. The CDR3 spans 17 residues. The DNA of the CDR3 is TGTGCCAGCAGTTTATTGACCATGGACGAGGGTCGGGAGACCCAGTACTTC. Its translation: CASSLLTMDEGRETQYF.

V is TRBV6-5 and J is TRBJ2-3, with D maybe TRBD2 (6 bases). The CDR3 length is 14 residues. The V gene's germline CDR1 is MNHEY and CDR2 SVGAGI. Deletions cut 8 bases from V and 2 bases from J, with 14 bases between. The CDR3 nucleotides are TGTGCCAGCCGAAACCGGAGGGCCACAGATACGCAGTATTTT. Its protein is CASRNRRATDTQYF.